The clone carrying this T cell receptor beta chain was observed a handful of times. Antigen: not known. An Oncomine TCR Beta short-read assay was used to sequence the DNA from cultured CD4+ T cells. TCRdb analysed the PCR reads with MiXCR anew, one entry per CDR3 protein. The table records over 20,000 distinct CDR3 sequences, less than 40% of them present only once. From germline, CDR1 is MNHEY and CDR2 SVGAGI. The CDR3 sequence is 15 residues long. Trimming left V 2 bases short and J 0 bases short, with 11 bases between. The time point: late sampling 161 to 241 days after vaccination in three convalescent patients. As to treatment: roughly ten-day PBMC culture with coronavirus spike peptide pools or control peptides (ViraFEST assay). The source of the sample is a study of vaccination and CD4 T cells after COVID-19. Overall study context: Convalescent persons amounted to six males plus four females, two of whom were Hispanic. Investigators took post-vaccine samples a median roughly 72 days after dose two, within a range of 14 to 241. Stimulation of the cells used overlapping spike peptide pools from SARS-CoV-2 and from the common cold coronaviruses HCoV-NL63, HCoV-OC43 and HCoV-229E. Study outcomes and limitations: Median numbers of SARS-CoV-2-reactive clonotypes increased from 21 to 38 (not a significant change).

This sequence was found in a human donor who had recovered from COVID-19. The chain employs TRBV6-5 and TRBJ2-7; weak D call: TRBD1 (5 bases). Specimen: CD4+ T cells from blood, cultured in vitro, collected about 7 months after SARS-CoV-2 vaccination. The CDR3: CASSYGADGSYEQYF. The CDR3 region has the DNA TGTGCCAGCAGTTACGGGGCGGACGGCTCCTACGAGCAGTACTTC.